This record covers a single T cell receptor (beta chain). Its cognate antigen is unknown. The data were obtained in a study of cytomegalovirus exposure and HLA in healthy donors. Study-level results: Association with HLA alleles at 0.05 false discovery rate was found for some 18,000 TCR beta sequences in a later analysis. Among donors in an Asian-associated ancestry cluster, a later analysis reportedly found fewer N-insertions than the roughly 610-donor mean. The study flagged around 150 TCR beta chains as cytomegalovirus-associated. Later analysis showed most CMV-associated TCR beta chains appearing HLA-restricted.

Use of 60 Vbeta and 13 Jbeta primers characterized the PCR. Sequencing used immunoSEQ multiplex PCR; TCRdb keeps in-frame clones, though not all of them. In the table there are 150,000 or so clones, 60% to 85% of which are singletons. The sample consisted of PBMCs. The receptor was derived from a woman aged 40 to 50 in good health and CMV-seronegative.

Here the CDR3 reads CASSEEGMDTIYF. CDR3 bases: TGTGCCAGCAGTGAAGAGGGGATGGACACCATATATTTT. The rearrangement uses TRBV6-1 and TRBJ1-3; a weak D match, TRBD1 (5 bases). Germline CDR1 is MNHNS and CDR2 is SASEGT. V lost 1 base and J 8 bases, leaving 9 bases between the germline ends. The CDR3 loop spans 13 amino acids.